The source of this TCR beta chain is a study of CD8+ T cells in alopecia areata. Treatment of the sample: oral pan-JAK inhibitor, 5-10 mg twice daily. CDR3 length equals 15 residues. Germline V CDR1 and CDR2: SGHVS, FNYEAQ. The ends were cut back, 5 bases at V and 2 bases at J, with 14 bases in the middle. Following RNA extraction, reverse transcription yielded cDNA that acted as the sequencing template. Some clones are missing from TCRdb's copy, which holds only in-frame ones; the method was immunoSEQ multiplex PCR. The sample lists 250,000 to 300,000 clones, roughly 60% occurring once. The receptor's source is a human donor with alopecia areata. The V call is TRBV7-6, the J call TRBJ2-3; perhaps D is TRBD1 or TRBD2 (6 bases each). The sample was CD4+ T cells sorted from blood, taken at week 24, from a patient treated with tofacitinib. CDR3 in DNA: TGTGCCAGCAGCCCCACGGGGGCCCCCACAGATACGCAGTATTTT. Its translation is CASSPTGAPTDTQYF.